Below are 26 T cell receptor beta chains sequenced from a single sample in a study of cytomegalovirus exposure and HLA in healthy donors. The PCR ran on 60 Vbeta and 13 Jbeta primers. Produced via immunoSEQ multiplex PCR; TCRdb's table is partial and in-frame only. The sample includes roughly 200,000 clones, 70% to 85% of them seen just once. Sequenced: PBMCs. All receptors come from a man between 40 and 49 years old in good health and CMV-seropositive.

This clone was recorded a few times. This chain joins TRBV9 and TRBJ1-4, with a tentative D call TRBD1 (5 bases). V shed 2 bases and J shed 3 bases, with 20 bases lying between them. CDR1 SGDLS and CDR2 YYNGEE come from the germline V gene. This CDR3 comprises 18 residues. CDR3 nucleotides: TGTGCCAGCAGCGTGGGGACTCCCGGGACTGCATCTAATGAAAAACTGTTTTTT. Its protein is CASSVGTPGTASNEKLFF.

The chain links TRBV10-2 to TRBJ2-5; D not resolved. This CDR3 is 15 amino acids long. The V end lost 7 bases, the J end lost 3 bases, and 18 bases lay between the germline ends. CDR1 is WSHSY and CDR2 is SAAADI in the germline V gene. CDR3 DNA sequence: TGCGCCAGCACCCCTGACGACTTATCTGAAGAGACCCAGTACTTC. Amino acids: CASTPDDLSEETQYF.

A single count supports this clone. The chain employs TRBV29-1 and TRBJ2-7; 11 bases line up with TRBD1. The V gene end was trimmed by 4 bases and the J gene end by 5 bases; junction bases not matched to a gene: 7. The CDR3 extends over 14 amino acids. Germline V gene sequence: CDR1 SQVTM, CDR2 ANQGSEA. CDR3 DNA sequence: TGCAGCGTTGGGGGGGGACAGGGGGGCGACGAGCAGTACTTC. It specifies CSVGGGQGGDEQYF.

The CDR3 DNA reads TGTGCCATCAGTGCAGCGGACTACACCCACAATGAGCAGTTCTTC. Amino acid sequence: CAISAADYTHNEQFF. J is TRBJ2-1 and V is TRBV10-3; possibly TRBD2 for D (6 bases). Trimming pared 4 bases from V and 5 bases from J, leaving 15 bases between. Germline CDR1 ENHRY, CDR2 SYGVKD. The CDR3 runs 15 residues.

This chain uses TRBV4-3 with TRBJ1-1, with 8 bases that match TRBD1. The V gene's germline CDR1 is LGHNA and CDR2 YSLEER. The V and J ends lost 4 bases and 2 bases, in that order; junction bases with no gene match: 9. The CDR3 totals 16 residues. CDR3 sequence reads: CASSPDWDRSNTEAFF. The DNA of the CDR3 is TGCGCCAGCAGCCCAGATTGGGACAGGAGCAACACTGAAGCTTTCTTT.

This clone has just a few counts. The gene calls are TRBV5-4 and TRBJ1-2, with 8 bases matching TRBD1. The germline V gene has CDR1 SGHNT and CDR2 YYREEE (reference sequence). The CDR3 length is 14 residues. V shed 4 bases, J shed 4 bases, and the junction held 6 bases outside the gene matches. CDR3 amino acids: CASSPGQGGYGYTF. The CDR3, as DNA: TGTGCCAGCAGCCCCGGACAGGGCGGCTATGGCTACACCTTC.

In this sample, this clone turned up once. The chain joins TRBV6-6 to TRBJ1-6; 7 bases agree with TRBD1. The V gene's germline CDR1 is MNHNY and CDR2 SVGAGI (reference sequence). This CDR3 contains 12 residues. The V gene end was trimmed by 2 bases and the J gene end by 12 bases; junction bases not matched to a gene: 1. The DNA for the CDR3 is TGTGCCAGCAGTTACCCAGGGGGACCCCTCCACTTT. It codes for CASSYPGGPLHF.

This clone was observed a single time. This chain links TRBV6-6 with TRBJ1-2; possible D gene TRBD1, 6 bases. Germline V gives CDR1 MNHNY, CDR2 SVGAGI (reference sequence). The ends were cut back, 6 bases at V and 2 bases at J, with 13 bases in the middle. The CDR3 is 14 residues long. The chain's CDR3 is CASRVRDTNYGYTF. CDR3 DNA: TGTGCCAGCAGGGTCCGGGACACAAACTATGGCTACACCTTC.

V is TRBV6-5 and J is TRBJ1-1, with D possibly TRBD1 on 5 matching bases. Trimming removed 6 bases at V and 1 base at J, with 9 bases between. The CDR3 spans 13 residues. Germline loops: CDR1 MNHEY, CDR2 SVGAGI. This chain's CDR3 is CASRNQGNTEAFF. Here the CDR3 DNA reads TGTGCCAGCAGAAATCAGGGGAACACTGAAGCTTTCTTT.

The J gene is TRBJ1-5, the V gene TRBV6-5, with TRBD1 matching over 7 bases. Germline CDR1 is MNHEY and CDR2 is SVGAGI. The CDR3 is 15 amino acids. Losses at the gene ends were 1 base for V and 6 bases for J; bases not matched to a gene: 6. CDR3 loop: CASSYYKGAGQPQHF. In DNA, the CDR3 is TGTGCCAGCAGTTACTATAAGGGGGCCGGTCAGCCCCAGCATTTT.

Notes on this clone: The junction differs from germline at one of its ends, possibly a read error. The rearrangement joins TRBV7-3 to TRBJ2-3, with D tentatively TRBD2 (5 bases). Germline lookup yields CDR1 SGHTA and CDR2 FQGTGA. This CDR3 has 16 residues. CDR3 sequence reads: CASSQEGSRATDTQYF. The CDR3 DNA follows: TGCGCCAGCAGCCAAGAGGGCAGTCGGGCCACAGATACGCAGTATTTT. The full variable domain, its missing parts supplied by reference TRBV7-3 and TRBJ2-3, is GAGVSQTPSNKVTEKGKYVELRCDPISGHTALYWYRQSLGQGPEFLIYFQGTGAADDSGLPNDRFFAVRPEGSVSTLKIQRTERGDSAVYLCASSQEGSRATDTQYFGPGTRLTVL.

The CDR3 sequence: CASSYSGGRGNTIYF. The CDR3 DNA sequence: TGTGCCAGCAGTTACTCAGGGGGACGTGGAAACACCATATATTTT. The V and J genes are TRBV6-5 and TRBJ1-3; TRBD1 is a possible D gene (6 bases). Germline lookup yields CDR1 MNHEY and CDR2 SVGAGI. Trimming cost V 0 bases and J 3 bases, with 9 bases left between them. The CDR3 extends over 15 amino acids.

The CDR3, as DNA: TGTGCCAGCAGTACCCGGACAGGGTACTGGAATTCACCCCTCCACTTT. Encoded protein: CASSTRTGYWNSPLHF. This chain links TRBV27 with TRBJ1-6, with 8 bases that match TRBD1. The V gene's germline CDR1 is MNHEY and CDR2 SMNVEV (reference sequence). CDR3 length: 16 amino acids. With 5 bases clipped from V and 7 bases from J, the junction kept 10 bases outside the gene matches.

The J gene is TRBJ2-7, the V gene TRBV7-6, with D possibly being TRBD2 (5 bases). The V gene's germline CDR1 is SGHVS and CDR2 FNYEAQ. Trimming stripped 5 bases from V and 2 bases from J, with 13 bases between. The CDR3 loop spans 14 amino acids. The CDR3 bases are TGTGCCAGCAGCCCTGAGGCCGGGACCTACGAGCAGTACTTC. It codes for CASSPEAGTYEQYF.

The chain couples TRBV6-6 to TRBJ1-2; possible D gene TRBD1, 6 bases. Deletions cut 2 bases from V and 6 bases from J, with 13 bases between. CDR1 is MNHNY, CDR2 SVGAGI, per germline (reference sequence). This CDR3 is built from 14 residues. The CDR3 DNA reads TGTGCCAGCAGTTACAGGACAGACTACCATGGCTACACCTTC. Translation: CASSYRTDYHGYTF.

This chain joins TRBV27 and TRBJ1-2, with D uncertain. Germline assignment: CDR1 MNHEY and CDR2 SMNVEV (reference sequence). V lost 4 bases, J lost 0 bases, and 15 bases lay in between. This CDR3 is built from 16 residues. The CDR3 sequence is CASSWAPLGANYGYTF. The CDR3 nucleotides read TGTGCCAGCAGTTGGGCCCCACTGGGAGCTAACTATGGCTACACCTTC.

This clone was counted once. V usage is TRBV7-6 and J usage is TRBJ2-7; D is possibly TRBD2 (7 bases). Trimming removed 4 bases at V and 1 base at J, with 20 bases between. Germline loops: CDR1 SGHVS, CDR2 FNYEAQ. The CDR3 contains 17 residues. The CDR3 nucleotides are TGTGCCAGCAGCTCCGGAAGAGGGGGGGGGAGTTCCTACGAGCAGTACTTC. Residues: CASSSGRGGGSSYEQYF. Full variable domain (missing parts from reference TRBV7-6 and TRBJ2-7): GAGVSQSPRYKVTKRGQDVALRCDPISGHVSLYWYRQALGQGPEFLTYFNYEAQQDKSGLPNDRFSAERPEGSISTLTIQRTEQRDSAMYRCASSSGRGGGSSYEQYFGPGTRLTVT.

J is TRBJ2-2 and V is TRBV10-3; 9 nucleotides agree with TRBD2. This CDR3 has 14 residues. The J segment lost 7 bases and the V segment lost 6 bases, leaving 6 bases of the junction unmatched. CDR1 is ENHRY, CDR2 SYGVKD, per germline. The CDR3 loop reads CAIRRGGSDGELFF. The CDR3 DNA reads TGTGCCATCAGGCGGGGGGGAAGTGACGGGGAGCTGTTTTTT.

Of note for this clone: A read error may account for a junction end that differs from germline. This rearrangement joins TRBV7-9 to TRBJ2-7; TRBD1 matches 8 bases. CDR1 and CDR2 (germline): SEHNR, FQNEAQ (reference sequence). CDR3 length equals 14 residues. The CDR3 region has the DNA TGTTCCAGCAGCTGGGGACAGGCGCCCTACGAGCAGTACTTC. Amino acids: CSSSWGQAPYEQYF.

The chain employs TRBV28 and TRBJ2-3; 9 bases fit TRBD1. V lost 2 bases and J lost 3; bases outside the gene matches: 9. The V gene's germline CDR1 is MDHEN and CDR2 SYDVKM. The CDR3 covers 17 residues. As DNA, the CDR3 is TGTGCCAGCAGTTTAGACCTTCTGGACAGGGGAACAGATACGCAGTATTTT. Its translation: CASSLDLLDRGTDTQYF.

For the CDR3, the DNA is TGTGCCAGCAGTTCGACAGGGGGCGACTATGGCTACACCTTC. It is translated as CASSSTGGDYGYTF. The chain couples TRBV6-5 to TRBJ1-2; the match to TRBD1 covers 10 bases. The CDR3 is 14 amino acids. Trimming removed 4 bases from V and 3 bases from J; junction bases left unmatched: 2. Germline lookup yields CDR1 MNHEY and CDR2 SVGAGI.

This clone was counted once. The rearrangement uses TRBV4-1 and TRBJ1-3; D unresolved. Germline loops: CDR1 MGHRA, CDR2 YSYEKL. CDR3 size: 19 residues. Trimming removed 0 bases at V and 0 bases at J, with 18 bases between. The CDR3: CASSQDWRSGTASGNTIYF. In DNA form, the CDR3 reads TGCGCCAGCAGCCAAGATTGGCGGAGCGGAACAGCCTCTGGAAACACCATATATTTT.

This clone has only a few counts. The V call is TRBV7-3, the J call TRBJ2-2; D is possibly TRBD2 (7 bases). Trimming removed 1 base from V and 5 bases from J, with 11 bases in between. Germline loops: CDR1 SGHTA, CDR2 FQGTGA. The CDR3 spans 15 residues. CDR3 coding DNA: TGTGCCAGCAGCTTAAAGGGGGGGTATACCGGGGAGCTGTTTTTT. Its translation is CASSLKGGYTGELFF.

The genes are TRBV7-9 and TRBJ1-4; tentative D call: TRBD1 (6 bases). Germline lookup yields CDR1 SEHNR and CDR2 FQNEAQ (reference sequence). V shed 3 bases and J shed 2 bases, with 7 bases lying between them. There are 14 residues in the CDR3. The CDR3 reads CASSFTGTNEKLFF. The CDR3 nucleotides read TGTGCCAGCAGCTTCACAGGGACTAATGAAAAACTGTTTTTT.

This chain joins TRBV5-4 and TRBJ2-7; TRBD2 agrees at 16 bases. With 4 bases clipped from V and 1 base from J, the junction kept 8 bases outside the gene matches. CDR1 and CDR2 (germline): SGHNT, YYREEE (reference sequence). The CDR3 runs 18 residues. In nucleotides, the CDR3 is TGTGCCAGCAGCGCGACGGGACTAGCGGGGGGGATTTCCTACGAGCAGTACTTC. Translating it yields CASSATGLAGGISYEQYF. The whole variable domain, filled in from reference TRBV5-4 and TRBJ2-7, reads ETGVTQSPTHLIKTRGQQVTLRCSSQSGHNTVSWYQQALGQGPQFIFQYYREEENGRGNFPPRFSGLQFPNYSSELNVNALELDDSALYLCASSATGLAGGISYEQYFGPGTRLTVT.

The chain couples TRBV6-4 to TRBJ2-7; tentatively, D is TRBD2 (6 bases). V lost 6 bases and J 1 base, leaving 16 bases between the germline ends. Germline V gives CDR1 MRHNA, CDR2 SNTAGT. This CDR3 contains 15 residues. The CDR3 DNA reads as TGTGCCAGCAGGCGAATAGCGGACCCGTCCTACGAGCAGTACTTC. It codes for CASRRIADPSYEQYF.